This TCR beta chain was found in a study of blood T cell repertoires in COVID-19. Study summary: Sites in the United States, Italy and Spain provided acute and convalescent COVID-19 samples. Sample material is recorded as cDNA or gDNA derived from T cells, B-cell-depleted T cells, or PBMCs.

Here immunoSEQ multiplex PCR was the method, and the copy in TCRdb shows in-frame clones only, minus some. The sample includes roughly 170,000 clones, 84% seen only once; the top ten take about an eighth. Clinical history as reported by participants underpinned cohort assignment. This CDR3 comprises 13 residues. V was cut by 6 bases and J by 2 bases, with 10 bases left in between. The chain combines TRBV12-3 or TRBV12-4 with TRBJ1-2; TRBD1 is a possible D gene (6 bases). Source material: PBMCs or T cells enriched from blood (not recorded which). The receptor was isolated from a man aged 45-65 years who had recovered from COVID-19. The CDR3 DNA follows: TGTGCCAGCAGCCACACAGGGAACTATGGCTACACCTTC. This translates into CASSHTGNYGYTF.